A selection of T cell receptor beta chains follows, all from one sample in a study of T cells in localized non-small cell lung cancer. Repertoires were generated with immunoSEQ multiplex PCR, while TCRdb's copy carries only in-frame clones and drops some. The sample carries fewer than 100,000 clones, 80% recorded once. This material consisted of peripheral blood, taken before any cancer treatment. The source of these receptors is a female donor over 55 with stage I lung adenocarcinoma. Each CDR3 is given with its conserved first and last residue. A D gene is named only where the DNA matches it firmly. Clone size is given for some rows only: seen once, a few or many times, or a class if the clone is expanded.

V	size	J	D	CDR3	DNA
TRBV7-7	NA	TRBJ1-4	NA	CASSSYNGIAGPEKLFF	TGTGCCAGCAGCTCCTACAATGGGATAGCAGGACCCGAAAAACTGTTTTTT
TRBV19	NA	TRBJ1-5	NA	CASSPTANQPQHF	TGTGCCAGTAGTCCGACAGCTAATCAGCCCCAGCATTTT
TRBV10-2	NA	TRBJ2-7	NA	CASRSGYEQYF	TGCGCCAGCAGATCGGGTTACGAGCAGTACTTC
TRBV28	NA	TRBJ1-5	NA	CASLMGGVPQAQHF	TGTGCCAGCCTGATGGGGGGCGTCCCCCAGGCCCAGCATTTT
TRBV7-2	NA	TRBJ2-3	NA	CASSLVGHRATDTQYF	TGTGCCAGCAGCTTAGTTGGGCACAGGGCCACAGATACGCAGTATTTT
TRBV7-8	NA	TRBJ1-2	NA	CASSLGGSQAYGYTF	TGTGCCAGCAGCCTGGGGGGCAGCCAAGCCTATGGCTACACCTTC
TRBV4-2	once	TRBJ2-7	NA	CASSQAGGAVYYEQYF	TGTGCCAGCAGCCAAGCCGGGGGAGCCGTGTACTACGAGCAGTACTTC
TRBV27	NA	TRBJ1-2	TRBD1	CASSPGPGTGGLRYGYTF	TGTGCCAGCAGTCCTGGCCCCGGGACAGGAGGGCTTCGCTATGGCTACACCTTC
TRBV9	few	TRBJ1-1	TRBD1	CASSEQGAGTEAFF	TGTGCCAGCAGCGAGCAGGGGGCGGGCACTGAAGCTTTCTTT
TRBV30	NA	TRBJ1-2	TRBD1	CAWIRDRAGYTF	TGTGCCTGGATTCGGGACAGGGCTGGCTACACCTTC
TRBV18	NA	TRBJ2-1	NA	CATSINNEQFF	TGTGCCACCTCTATTAACAATGAGCAGTTCTTC
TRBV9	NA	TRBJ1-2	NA	CASSTHVRGYTF	TGTGCCAGCAGCACCCATGTACGTGGCTACACCTTC
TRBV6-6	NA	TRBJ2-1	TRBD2	CASSPIVTSVHNEQFF	TGTGCCAGCAGCCCAATTGTGACTAGCGTCCACAATGAGCAGTTCTTC
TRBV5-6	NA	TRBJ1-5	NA	CASSLAAGNQPQHF	TGTGCCAGCAGCTTGGCGGCAGGGAATCAGCCCCAGCATTTT
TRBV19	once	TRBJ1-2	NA	CASSIGTPSFYGYTF	TGTGCCAGTAGTATAGGGACACCGTCTTTCTATGGCTACACCTTC
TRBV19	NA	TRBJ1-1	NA	CASSITGSMNTEAFF	TGTGCCAGTAGTATCACGGGGAGTATGAACACTGAAGCTTTCTTT
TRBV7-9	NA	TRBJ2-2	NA	CASSSYQTAGELFF	TGTGCCAGCAGCTCGTACCAGACGGCCGGGGAGCTGTTTTTT
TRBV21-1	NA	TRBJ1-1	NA	CASSNCRTENTEAFF	TGTGCCAGCAGCAACTGCCGGACAGAGAACACTGAAGCTTTCTTT
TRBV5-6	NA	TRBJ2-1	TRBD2	CASSFGLAVRVDEQFF	TGTGCCAGCAGCTTTGGGCTAGCGGTCAGAGTAGATGAGCAGTTCTTC
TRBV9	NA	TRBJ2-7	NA	CASSVADGEQYF	TGTGCCAGCAGCGTAGCGGATGGGGAGCAGTACTTC
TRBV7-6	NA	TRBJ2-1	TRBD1	CASSSPGQGPDEQFF	TGTGCCAGCAGTTCACCGGGACAGGGACCCGATGAGCAGTTCTTC
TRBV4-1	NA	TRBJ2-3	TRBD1	CASSASGTGLDTQYF	TGCGCCAGCAGCGCCTCCGGGACAGGGTTAGATACGCAGTATTTT
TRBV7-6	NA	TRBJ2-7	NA	CASSSGQSSTYEQYF	TGTGCCAGCAGCTCCGGACAGTCTTCTACCTACGAGCAGTACTTC
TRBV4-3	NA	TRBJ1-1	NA	CASSQEYQFEAFF	TGCGCCAGCAGCCAAGAATACCAGTTCGAAGCTTTCTTT
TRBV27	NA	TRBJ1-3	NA	CASSYNSLAGNTIYF	TGTGCCAGCAGTTATAACAGCTTGGCTGGAAACACCATATATTTT
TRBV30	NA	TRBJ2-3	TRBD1	CAWSMDRITDTQYF	TGTGCCTGGAGTATGGACAGGATCACAGATACGCAGTATTTT
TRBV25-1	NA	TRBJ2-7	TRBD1	CASSLTGALGEQYF	TGTGCCAGCAGTTTGACAGGGGCCCTCGGGGAGCAGTACTTC
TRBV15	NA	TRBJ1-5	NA	CATSRVQPNQPQHF	TGTGCCACCAGCAGAGTACAGCCCAATCAGCCCCAGCATTTT
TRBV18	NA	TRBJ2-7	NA	CASSPPRGGGEQYF	TGTGCCAGCTCACCACCCAGGGGAGGCGGCGAGCAGTACTTC
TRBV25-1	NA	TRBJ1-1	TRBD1	CASGGQGRTEAFF	TGTGCCAGCGGAGGACAGGGCCGGACTGAAGCTTTCTTT
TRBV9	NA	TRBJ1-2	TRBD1	CASSGLGSGQGPLKRGYTF	TGTGCCAGCAGCGGACTCGGGTCGGGACAGGGACCGTTGAAAAGAGGCTACACCTTC
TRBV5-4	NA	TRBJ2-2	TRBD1	CASSFGTGSTGELFF	TGTGCCAGCAGCTTCGGGACAGGAAGCACCGGGGAGCTGTTTTTT
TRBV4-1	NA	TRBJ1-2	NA	CASSPEGWDYGYTF	TGCGCCAGCAGCCCTGAAGGGTGGGACTATGGCTACACCTTC
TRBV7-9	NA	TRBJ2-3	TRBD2	CASSPTGGAPDTQYF	TGTGCCAGCAGTCCAACCGGGGGGGCCCCAGATACGCAGTATTTT
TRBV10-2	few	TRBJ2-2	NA	CASSEQGNTGELFF	TGCGCCAGCAGTGAACAGGGTAACACCGGGGAGCTGTTTTTT
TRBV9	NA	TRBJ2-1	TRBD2	CASSPWGGPYNEQFF	TGTGCCAGCAGCCCTTGGGGAGGGCCCTATAATGAGCAGTTCTTC
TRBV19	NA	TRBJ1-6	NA	CVSSIRGDSPLHF	TGTGTCAGTAGTATAAGGGGGGATTCACCCCTCCACTTT
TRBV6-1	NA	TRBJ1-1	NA	CALGRTWDTEAFF	TGTGCCCTCGGACGTACCTGGGACACTGAAGCTTTCTTT
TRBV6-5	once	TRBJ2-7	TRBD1	CASRSDRGFYEQYF	TGTGCCAGCAGATCGGACAGGGGTTTCTACGAGCAGTACTTC
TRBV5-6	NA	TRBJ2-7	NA	CASSLVRRGYEQYF	TGTGCCAGCAGCTTGGTGCGGAGGGGCTACGAGCAGTACTTC
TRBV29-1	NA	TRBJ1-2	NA	CSVVKGGANYGYTF	TGCAGCGTCGTGAAGGGAGGGGCGAACTATGGCTACACCTTC
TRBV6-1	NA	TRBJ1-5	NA	CASSEAQLYSNQPQHF	TGTGCCAGCAGTGAAGCGCAGCTATATAGCAATCAGCCCCAGCATTTT
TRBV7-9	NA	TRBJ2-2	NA	CASSLDFDTGELFF	TGTGCCAGCAGCTTAGATTTCGACACCGGGGAGCTGTTTTTT
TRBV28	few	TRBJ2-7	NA	CASSSLFGSYEQYF	TGTGCCAGCAGCTCCTTGTTTGGGTCCTACGAGCAGTACTTC
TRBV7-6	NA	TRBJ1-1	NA	CASSFRVGTEAFF	TGTGCCAGCAGCTTCAGGGTGGGCACTGAAGCTTTCTTT
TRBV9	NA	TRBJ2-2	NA	CASSVQLTTGELFF	TGTGCCAGCAGCGTTCAACTAACTACCGGGGAGCTGTTTTTT